Listed below are T cell receptor beta chains from one sample, sequenced in a study of shared clonotypes between healthy human individuals. Only in-frame clones appear in the TCRdb table, and some are missing; sequencing was by immunoSEQ multiplex PCR. The data show under 1,100,000 clones, with around 76% seen just once and 1.4% held by the top ten. Source material: memory CD4+ T cells sorted from blood. The receptors originated from a man aged 18 to 29 in good health. Each CDR3 is given with its conserved first and last residue. The D gene is left open where the match is weak. Size is stated for part of the rows, as once, few or many counts, or as a class when the clone is expanded.

J gene: TRBJ1-1; D gene: -; V gene: TRBV29-1; clone size: -; CDR3 protein: CSVGTGGATEAFF; CDR3 DNA: TGCAGCGTTGGCACGGGAGGTGCAACTGAAGCTTTCTTT
J gene: TRBJ1-4; D gene: -; V gene: TRBV5-6; clone size: -; CDR3 protein: CASYRQNEKLFF; CDR3 DNA: TGTGCCAGCTACCGCCAGAATGAAAAACTGTTTTTT
J gene: TRBJ2-2; D gene: -; V gene: TRBV5-1; clone size: -; CDR3 protein: CASSLREVGELFF; CDR3 DNA: TGCGCCAGCAGCCTCAGGGAGGTGGGGGAGCTGTTTTTT
J gene: TRBJ2-7; D gene: TRBD2; V gene: TRBV10-3; clone size: -; CDR3 protein: CAIAASGGTYEQYF; CDR3 DNA: TGTGCCATCGCCGCTAGCGGAGGCACCTACGAGCAGTACTTC
J gene: TRBJ2-1; D gene: -; V gene: TRBV5-4; clone size: -; CDR3 protein: CASSLGGGRGTYNEQFF; CDR3 DNA: TGTGCCAGCAGCCTGGGGGGCGGACGAGGGACATACAATGAGCAGTTCTTC
J gene: TRBJ1-3; D gene: -; V gene: TRBV2; clone size: few; CDR3 protein: CASSEAAAAGNTIYF; CDR3 DNA: TGTGCCAGCAGTGAAGCCGCGGCAGCTGGAAACACCATATATTTT
J gene: TRBJ1-4; D gene: -; V gene: TRBV27; clone size: -; CDR3 protein: CASSSRRAVGGEKLFF; CDR3 DNA: TGTGCCAGCAGTTCCCGAAGGGCGGTGGGAGGTGAAAAACTGTTTTTT
J gene: TRBJ1-3; D gene: -; V gene: TRBV5-8; clone size: -; CDR3 protein: CASRSSGSGNTIYF; CDR3 DNA: TGTGCCAGCAGGTCCTCGGGTTCTGGAAACACCATATATTTT
J gene: TRBJ1-5; D gene: TRBD1; V gene: TRBV7-8; clone size: -; CDR3 protein: CASSSTGISSPQHF; CDR3 DNA: TGTGCCAGCAGCTCGACAGGGATCAGTTCGCCCCAGCATTTT
J gene: TRBJ1-5; D gene: -; V gene: TRBV30; clone size: few; CDR3 protein: CAWSVRSGAQPQHF; CDR3 DNA: TGTGCCTGGAGTGTTCGTTCAGGGGCTCAGCCCCAGCATTTT
J gene: TRBJ1-3; D gene: -; V gene: TRBV28; clone size: -; CDR3 protein: CASSTTGTGNTIYF; CDR3 DNA: TGTGCCAGCAGTACCACAGGGACTGGAAACACCATATATTTT
J gene: TRBJ2-5; D gene: -; V gene: TRBV18; clone size: -; CDR3 protein: CASSPPPQETQYF; CDR3 DNA: TGTGCCAGCTCACCACCCCCCCAAGAGACCCAGTACTTC
J gene: TRBJ2-5; D gene: -; V gene: TRBV19; clone size: -; CDR3 protein: CASSRFGETQYF; CDR3 DNA: TGTGCCAGTAGCCGATTCGGAGAGACCCAGTACTTC
J gene: TRBJ2-5; D gene: -; V gene: TRBV29-1; clone size: -; CDR3 protein: CSVGSGSETQYF; CDR3 DNA: TGCAGCGTTGGGAGTGGGTCAGAGACCCAGTACTTC
J gene: TRBJ1-4; D gene: TRBD1; V gene: TRBV18; clone size: few; CDR3 protein: CASSQQGVREKLFF; CDR3 DNA: TGTGCCAGCTCACAACAGGGGGTTCGGGAAAAACTGTTTTTT
J gene: TRBJ2-3; D gene: TRBD2; V gene: TRBV4-1; clone size: -; CDR3 protein: CASSQTSGTDTQYF; CDR3 DNA: TGCGCCAGCAGCCAAACTAGCGGAACAGATACGCAGTATTTT
J gene: TRBJ2-7; D gene: TRBD1; V gene: TRBV6-6; clone size: -; CDR3 protein: CASRTWTGSSYEQYF; CDR3 DNA: TGTGCCAGCAGAACCTGGACAGGGAGCTCCTACGAGCAGTACTTC
J gene: TRBJ2-1; D gene: -; V gene: TRBV19; clone size: -; CDR3 protein: CASSTGWVSSYNEQFF; CDR3 DNA: TGTGCCAGTAGTACCGGCTGGGTTAGCTCCTACAATGAGCAGTTCTTC
J gene: TRBJ2-5; D gene: TRBD2; V gene: TRBV18; clone size: -; CDR3 protein: CASSPRAGATETQYF; CDR3 DNA: TGTGCCAGCTCACCAAGGGCGGGAGCTACAGAGACCCAGTACTTC
J gene: TRBJ2-2; D gene: -; V gene: TRBV6-5; clone size: once; CDR3 protein: CASSRSLGQGELFF; CDR3 DNA: TGTGCCAGCAGCCGGTCTTTGGGGCAGGGGGAGCTGTTTTTT
J gene: TRBJ1-1; D gene: TRBD1; V gene: TRBV7-2; clone size: -; CDR3 protein: CASSSQGANTEAFF; CDR3 DNA: TGTGCCAGCAGCTCACAGGGGGCGAACACTGAAGCTTTCTTT
J gene: TRBJ1-4; D gene: -; V gene: TRBV15; clone size: -; CDR3 protein: CATSRDPPRAGGRTEKLFF; CDR3 DNA: TGTGCCACCAGCAGAGACCCCCCCCGGGCCGGTGGGAGAACGGAAAAACTGTTTTTT
J gene: TRBJ1-2; D gene: TRBD1; V gene: TRBV2; clone size: many; CDR3 protein: CASRWTGDGSGGYTF; CDR3 DNA: TGTGCCAGCAGGTGGACAGGGGATGGATCAGGAGGCTACACCTTC
J gene: TRBJ1-2; D gene: -; V gene: TRBV30; clone size: -; CDR3 protein: CAWSAGSHGYTF; CDR3 DNA: TGTGCCTGGAGTGCAGGGTCCCATGGCTACACCTTC
J gene: TRBJ2-1; D gene: TRBD2; V gene: TRBV18; clone size: few; CDR3 protein: CASSPRLAGYNEQFF; CDR3 DNA: TGTGCCAGCTCACCGAGACTAGCGGGATACAATGAGCAGTTCTTC
J gene: TRBJ2-7; D gene: -; V gene: TRBV7-9; clone size: many; CDR3 protein: CASSLLGGHYEQYF; CDR3 DNA: TGTGCCAGCAGCCTCTTGGGGGGCCACTACGAGCAGTACTTC
J gene: TRBJ1-5; D gene: -; V gene: TRBV21-1; clone size: many; CDR3 protein: CASRTDRAVQPQHF; CDR3 DNA: TGTGCCAGCAGGACGGACAGGGCCGTTCAGCCCCAGCATTTT
J gene: TRBJ1-2; D gene: -; V gene: TRBV5-1; clone size: -; CDR3 protein: CASSSGSGSYGYTF; CDR3 DNA: TGCGCCAGCAGCTCGGGATCGGGAAGCTATGGCTACACCTTC
J gene: TRBJ2-5; D gene: -; V gene: TRBV5-1; clone size: -; CDR3 protein: CASSLLGEGETQYF; CDR3 DNA: TGCGCCAGCAGCTTGTTGGGTGAAGGAGAGACCCAGTACTTC
J gene: TRBJ2-3; D gene: TRBD1; V gene: TRBV6-1; clone size: once; CDR3 protein: CASSYTGVRTDTQYF; CDR3 DNA: TGTGCCAGCAGCTATACAGGGGTCCGCACAGATACGCAGTATTTT
J gene: TRBJ1-6; D gene: -; V gene: TRBV5-1; clone size: -; CDR3 protein: CASSYDGVNSPLHF; CDR3 DNA: TGCGCCAGCAGCTATGACGGAGTTAATTCACCCCTCCACTTT
J gene: TRBJ2-7; D gene: TRBD1; V gene: TRBV30; clone size: -; CDR3 protein: CASGQGGYEQYF; CDR3 DNA: TGTGCCTCGGGACAGGGTGGATACGAGCAGTACTTC
J gene: TRBJ1-3; D gene: -; V gene: TRBV2; clone size: -; CDR3 protein: CASSDQSGNTIYF; CDR3 DNA: TGTGCCAGCAGTGATCAGTCTGGAAACACCATATATTTT
J gene: TRBJ1-1; D gene: TRBD1; V gene: TRBV10-3; clone size: -; CDR3 protein: CAISAFTLQGATDTEAFF; CDR3 DNA: TGTGCCATCAGTGCCTTTACGCTTCAGGGGGCGACGGACACTGAAGCTTTCTTT
J gene: TRBJ2-7; D gene: -; V gene: TRBV10-3; clone size: -; CDR3 protein: CAIRLTGNTAYEQYF; CDR3 DNA: TGTGCCATCAGACTAACAGGGAATACTGCATACGAGCAGTACTTC
J gene: TRBJ2-5; D gene: TRBD2; V gene: TRBV5-5; clone size: -; CDR3 protein: CASSFASGGETQYF; CDR3 DNA: TGTGCCAGCAGCTTTGCTAGCGGGGGGGAGACCCAGTACTTC
J gene: TRBJ2-2; D gene: TRBD2; V gene: TRBV11-1; clone size: -; CDR3 protein: CASSPRLAGGTGELFF; CDR3 DNA: TGTGCCAGCAGCCCCCGGTTAGCGGGGGGGACCGGGGAGCTGTTTTTT
J gene: TRBJ2-7; D gene: TRBD1; V gene: TRBV5-1; clone size: -; CDR3 protein: CASSNPQGTAEQYF; CDR3 DNA: TGCGCCAGCAGTAACCCACAGGGGACAGCCGAGCAGTACTTC
J gene: TRBJ2-6; D gene: -; V gene: TRBV10-3; clone size: -; CDR3 protein: CAIREAGANVLTF; CDR3 DNA: TGTGCCATAAGGGAAGCCGGGGCCAACGTCCTGACTTTC
J gene: TRBJ1-2; D gene: -; V gene: TRBV5-1; clone size: -; CDR3 protein: CASSLSQGRNGYTF; CDR3 DNA: TGCGCCAGCAGCTTGAGCCAGGGTAGGAATGGCTACACCTTC
J gene: TRBJ2-3; D gene: TRBD2; V gene: TRBV19; clone size: -; CDR3 protein: CASSTRLAGGTDTQYF; CDR3 DNA: TGTGCCAGTAGTACGCGACTAGCGGGCGGCACAGATACGCAGTATTTT
J gene: TRBJ2-7; D gene: -; V gene: TRBV30; clone size: -; CDR3 protein: CAWSVLSYEQYF; CDR3 DNA: TGTGCCTGGAGTGTACTCAGTTACGAGCAGTACTTC
J gene: TRBJ2-2; D gene: TRBD1; V gene: TRBV5-4; clone size: -; CDR3 protein: CASSVGQVYTGELFF; CDR3 DNA: TGTGCCAGCAGCGTAGGACAGGTGTACACCGGGGAGCTGTTTTTT
J gene: TRBJ2-7; D gene: -; V gene: TRBV7-3; clone size: -; CDR3 protein: CASSHSYEQYF; CDR3 DNA: TGTGCCAGCAGTCACTCCTACGAGCAGTACTTC
J gene: TRBJ2-3; D gene: -; V gene: TRBV30; clone size: once; CDR3 protein: CAWEGGPDTQYF; CDR3 DNA: TGTGCCTGGGAGGGGGGGCCAGATACGCAGTATTTT
J gene: TRBJ1-5; D gene: TRBD1; V gene: TRBV5-1; clone size: -; CDR3 protein: CASSLGQGDNQPQHF; CDR3 DNA: TGCGCCAGCAGCTTGGGACAGGGGGACAATCAGCCCCAGCATTTT
J gene: TRBJ2-5; D gene: TRBD1; V gene: TRBV11-2; clone size: many; CDR3 protein: CASSLERGQVTQYF; CDR3 DNA: TGTGCCAGCAGCTTAGAGAGGGGGCAGGTGACCCAGTACTTC
J gene: TRBJ2-1; D gene: -; V gene: TRBV5-5; clone size: once; CDR3 protein: CASSAIIGTSYNEQFF; CDR3 DNA: TGTGCCAGCAGCGCGATTATAGGGACCTCCTACAATGAGCAGTTCTTC
J gene: TRBJ1-6; D gene: -; V gene: TRBV11-2; clone size: once; CDR3 protein: CASSLDSGPWSPLHF; CDR3 DNA: TGTGCCAGCAGCTTAGATAGCGGGCCCTGGTCACCCCTCCACTTT
J gene: TRBJ2-5; D gene: -; V gene: TRBV9; clone size: -; CDR3 protein: CASSGTVQETQYF; CDR3 DNA: TGTGCCAGCAGCGGGACAGTCCAAGAGACCCAGTACTTC
J gene: TRBJ2-5; D gene: -; V gene: TRBV7-8; clone size: -; CDR3 protein: CASRKAPWVETQYF; CDR3 DNA: TGTGCCAGCAGAAAAGCCCCGTGGGTGGAGACCCAGTACTTC
J gene: TRBJ1-5; D gene: TRBD1; V gene: TRBV19; clone size: -; CDR3 protein: CASSIGTGTNQPQHF; CDR3 DNA: TGTGCCAGTAGTATAGGGACAGGGACTAATCAGCCCCAGCATTTT
J gene: TRBJ1-2; D gene: -; V gene: TRBV5-8; clone size: -; CDR3 protein: CASSLHTGEGGYTF; CDR3 DNA: TGTGCCAGCAGCTTGCATACGGGCGAGGGGGGCTACACCTTC